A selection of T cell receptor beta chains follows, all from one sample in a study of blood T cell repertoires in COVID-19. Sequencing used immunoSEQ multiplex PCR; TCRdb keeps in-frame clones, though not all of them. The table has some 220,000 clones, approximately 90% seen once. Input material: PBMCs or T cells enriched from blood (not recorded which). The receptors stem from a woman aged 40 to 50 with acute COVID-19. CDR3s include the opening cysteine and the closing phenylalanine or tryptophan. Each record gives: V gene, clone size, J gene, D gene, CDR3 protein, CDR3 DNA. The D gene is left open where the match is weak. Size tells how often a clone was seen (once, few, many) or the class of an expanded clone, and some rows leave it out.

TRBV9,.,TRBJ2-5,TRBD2,CASSPYSGGRETQYF,TGTGCCAGCAGCCCCTATAGCGGGGGGCGAGAGACCCAGTACTTC
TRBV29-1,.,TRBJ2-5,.,CSVKTTTQYF,TGCAGCGTTAAGACTACAACCCAGTACTTC
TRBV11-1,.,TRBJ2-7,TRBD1,CASSEGTGSYEQYF,TGTGCCAGCAGCGAGGGGACAGGGTCCTACGAGCAGTACTTC
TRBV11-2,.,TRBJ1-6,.,CASSLLPPDSWAPLHF,TGTGCCAGCAGCTTACTTCCCCCGGACAGTTGGGCACCCCTCCACTTT
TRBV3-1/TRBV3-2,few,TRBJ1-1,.,CASSPEVRHVKEAFF,TGTGCCAGCAGCCCCGAGGTTCGGCACGTCAAAGAAGCTTTCTTT
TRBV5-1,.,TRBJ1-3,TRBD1,CASSFRPGQGAGNTIYF,TGCGCCAGCAGCTTCCGTCCGGGACAGGGGGCGGGAAACACCATATATTTT
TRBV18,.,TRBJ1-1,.,CASLKTGNTEAFF,TGTGCCAGCTTGAAGACAGGAAACACTGAAGCTTTCTTT
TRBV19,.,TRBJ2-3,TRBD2,CASSARTSGGAGTQYF,TGTGCCAGTAGTGCCCGGACTAGCGGGGGGGCCGGGACGCAGTATTTT
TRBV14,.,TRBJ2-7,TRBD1,CASSHWDSSSYEQYF,TGTGCCAGCAGCCACTGGGACAGCAGCTCCTACGAGCAGTACTTC
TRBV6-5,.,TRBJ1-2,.,CASRKIQGFGYGYTF,TGTGCCAGCAGAAAGATACAGGGATTTGGGTATGGCTACACCTTC
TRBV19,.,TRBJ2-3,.,CASSINRASTDTQYF,TGTGCCAGTAGTATCAACAGGGCAAGCACAGATACGCAGTATTTT
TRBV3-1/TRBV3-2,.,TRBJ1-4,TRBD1,CASSHAGTGGEKLFF,TGTGCCAGCAGCCATGCCGGGACAGGAGGAGAAAAACTGTTTTTT
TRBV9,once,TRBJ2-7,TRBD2,CASSAGTSQGYEQYF,TGTGCCAGCAGCGCCGGGACTAGTCAAGGATACGAGCAGTACTTC
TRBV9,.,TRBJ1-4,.,CASSPGWASNEKLFF,TGTGCCAGCAGCCCCGGTTGGGCCTCTAATGAAAAACTGTTTTTT
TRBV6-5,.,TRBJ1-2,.,CASSPARNYGYTF,TGTGCCAGCAGCCCCGCGAGGAACTATGGCTACACCTTC
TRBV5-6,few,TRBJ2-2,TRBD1,CASSLGQGALRTGELFF,TGTGCCAGCAGCTTGGGACAGGGCGCGTTACGAACCGGGGAGCTGTTTTTT
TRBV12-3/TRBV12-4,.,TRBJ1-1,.,CASRTTGNTEAFF,TGTGCCAGCAGAACGACAGGGAACACTGAAGCTTTCTTT
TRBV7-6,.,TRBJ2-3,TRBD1,CASSLGQGWADTQYF,TGTGCCAGCAGCCTCGGACAGGGTTGGGCAGATACGCAGTATTTT
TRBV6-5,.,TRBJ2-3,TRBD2,CASSRTSGGTQYF,TGTGCCAGCAGCCGGACTAGCGGGGGTACGCAGTATTTT
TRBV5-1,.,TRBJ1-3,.,CASSLGAGSGNTIYF,TGCGCCAGCAGCTTGGGCGCGGGTTCCGGAAACACCATATATTTT